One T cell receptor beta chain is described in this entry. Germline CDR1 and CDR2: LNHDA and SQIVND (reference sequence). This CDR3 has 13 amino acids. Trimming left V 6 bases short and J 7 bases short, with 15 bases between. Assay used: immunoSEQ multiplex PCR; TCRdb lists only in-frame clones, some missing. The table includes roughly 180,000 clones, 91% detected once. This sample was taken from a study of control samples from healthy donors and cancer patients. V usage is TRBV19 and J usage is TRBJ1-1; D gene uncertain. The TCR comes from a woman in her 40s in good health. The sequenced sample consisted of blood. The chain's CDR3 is CASRPTDRVEAFF. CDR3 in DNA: TGTGCCAGTAGGCCCACCGATAGGGTTGAAGCTTTCTTT. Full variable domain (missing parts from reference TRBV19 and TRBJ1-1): DGGITQSPKYLFRKEGQNVTLSCEQNLNHDAMYWYRQDPGQGLRLIYYSQIVNDFQKGDIAEGYSVSREKKESFPLTVTSAQKNPTAFYLCASRPTDRVEAFFGQGTRLTVV.